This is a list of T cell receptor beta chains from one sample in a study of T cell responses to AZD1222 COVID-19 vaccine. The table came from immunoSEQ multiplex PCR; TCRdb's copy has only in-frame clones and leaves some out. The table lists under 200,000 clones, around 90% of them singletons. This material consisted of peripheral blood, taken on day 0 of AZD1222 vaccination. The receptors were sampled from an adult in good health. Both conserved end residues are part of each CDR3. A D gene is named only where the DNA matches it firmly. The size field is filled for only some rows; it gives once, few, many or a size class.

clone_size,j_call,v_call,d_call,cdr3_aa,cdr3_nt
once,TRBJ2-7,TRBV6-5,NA,CADRGDRNYEQYF,TGTGCCGACCGCGGGGACAGAAACTACGAGCAGTACTTC
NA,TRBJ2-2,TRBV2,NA,CASSQEFTGELFF,TGTGCCAGCAGTCAGGAGTTCACCGGGGAGCTGTTTTTT
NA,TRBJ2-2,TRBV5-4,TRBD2,CASSPDLAGGANTGELFF,TGTGCCAGCAGCCCGGATTTAGCGGGAGGTGCGAACACCGGGGAGCTGTTTTTT
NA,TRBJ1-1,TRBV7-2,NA,CATCLGGMNTEAFF,TGTGCCACCTGCCTGGGGGGTATGAACACTGAAGCTTTCTTT
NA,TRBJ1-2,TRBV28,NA,CASSPHGGVSF,TGTGCCAGCAGCCCCCATGGGGGGGTTTCCTTC
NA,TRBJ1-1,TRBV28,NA,CASSLSQAQREAFF,TGTGCCAGCAGTTTAAGTCAGGCCCAACGTGAAGCTTTCTTT
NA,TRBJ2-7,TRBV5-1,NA,CASSLGDNYEQYF,TGCGCCAGCAGCTTGGGGGACAACTACGAGCAGTACTTC
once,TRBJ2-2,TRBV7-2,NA,CASSLVGGDGELFF,TGTGCCAGCAGCTTAGTGGGGGGTGACGGGGAGCTGTTTTTT
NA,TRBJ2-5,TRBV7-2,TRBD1,CASSLLRTGGGLRETQYF,TGTGCCAGCAGCTTATTGAGGACAGGGGGCGGATTGAGGGAGACCCAGTACTTC
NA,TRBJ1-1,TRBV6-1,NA,CASSEAGFTTEAFF,TGTGCCAGCAGTGAAGCGGGATTTACCACTGAAGCTTTCTTT
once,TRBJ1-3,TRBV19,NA,CASSGTAGSGNTIYF,TGTGCCAGTTCCGGGACCGCGGGCTCTGGAAACACCATATATTTT
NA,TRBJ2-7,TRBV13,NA,CASSLGRGGEQYF,TGTGCCAGCAGCTTGGGCAGGGGGGGCGAGCAGTACTTC
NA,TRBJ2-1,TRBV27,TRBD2,CASGLAGFEQFF,TGTGCCAGCGGACTAGCGGGATTTGAGCAGTTCTTC
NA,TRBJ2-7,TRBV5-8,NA,CASSLSEQYF,TGTGCCAGCAGCTTGTCCGAGCAGTACTTC
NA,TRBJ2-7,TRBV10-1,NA,CASSEFGSASYEQYF,TGCGCCAGCAGTGAGTTCGGTAGCGCCTCCTACGAGCAGTACTTC
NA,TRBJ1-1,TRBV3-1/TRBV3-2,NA,CASSQYRAEAFF,TGTGCCAGCAGCCAGTACAGGGCTGAAGCTTTCTTT
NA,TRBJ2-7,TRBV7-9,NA,CASSLAGSGEQYF,TGTGCCAGCAGCTTAGCGGGGTCTGGTGAGCAGTACTTC
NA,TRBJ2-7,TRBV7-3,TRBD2,CASSFSGSGAYEQYF,TGTGCCAGCAGCTTCAGCGGGAGCGGGGCCTACGAGCAGTACTTC
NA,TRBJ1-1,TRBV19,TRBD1,CASTTGGAKGTEAFF,TGTGCCAGCACTACAGGGGGCGCGAAGGGCACTGAAGCTTTCTTT
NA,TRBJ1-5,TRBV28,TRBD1,CASRGQRGQQPQHF,TGTGCCAGCAGGGGACAGCGAGGGCAGCAGCCCCAGCATTTT
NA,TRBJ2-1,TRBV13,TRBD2,CASSRSGIRTNEQFF,TGTGCCAGCAGCCGTAGCGGGATTAGGACGAATGAGCAGTTCTTC
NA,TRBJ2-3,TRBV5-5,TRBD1,CASSAGQGVVDTQYF,TGTGCCAGCAGCGCGGGACAGGGTGTGGTAGATACGCAGTATTTT
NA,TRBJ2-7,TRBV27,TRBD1,CASSVRGPPTYEQYF,TGTGCCAGCAGCGTCAGGGGGCCGCCTACCTACGAGCAGTACTTC
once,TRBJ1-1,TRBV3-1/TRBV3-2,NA,CASSQDFRGTEAFF,TGTGCCAGCAGCCAAGATTTCCGAGGGACTGAAGCTTTCTTT
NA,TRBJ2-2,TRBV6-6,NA,CASSRETTGELFF,TGTGCCAGCAGTCGCGAAACCACCGGGGAGCTGTTTTTT
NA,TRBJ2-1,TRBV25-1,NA,CASSVGTKPYNEQFF,TGTGCCAGCAGTGTCGGGACAAAACCCTACAATGAGCAGTTCTTC
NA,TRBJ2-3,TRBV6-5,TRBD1,CASSIRDRSTDTQYF,TGTGCCAGCAGTATCCGGGACAGGAGCACAGATACGCAGTATTTT
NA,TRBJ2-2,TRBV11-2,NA,CASSFRPGGGQLTGELFF,TGTGCCAGCAGCTTTAGACCCGGGGGGGGACAGCTCACCGGGGAGCTGTTTTTT
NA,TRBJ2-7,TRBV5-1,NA,CASSLDARGYSYEQYF,TGCGCCAGCAGCTTGGATGCCAGGGGCTACTCCTACGAGCAGTACTTC
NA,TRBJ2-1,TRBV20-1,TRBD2,CSASSGRAHEQFF,TGCAGTGCTAGTAGCGGGAGGGCTCATGAGCAGTTCTTC
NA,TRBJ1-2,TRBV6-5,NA,CASSLNRRSMGYTF,TGTGCCAGCAGCCTGAATAGGCGCTCTATGGGCTACACCTTC
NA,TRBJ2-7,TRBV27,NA,CASGRQGYEQYF,TGTGCCAGCGGACGCCAGGGATACGAGCAGTACTTC
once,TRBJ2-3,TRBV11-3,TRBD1,CASSLFSAGGNTDTQYF,TGTGCCAGCAGCTTATTCTCCGCAGGGGGCAACACAGATACGCAGTATTTT
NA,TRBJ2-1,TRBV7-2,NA,CASSSQTSRHEQFF,TGTGCCAGCAGCTCCCAGACTAGTAGGCATGAGCAGTTCTTC
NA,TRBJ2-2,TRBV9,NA,CASSPGGFGTGELFF,TGTGCCAGCAGCCCCGGGGGATTCGGGACCGGGGAGCTGTTTTTT
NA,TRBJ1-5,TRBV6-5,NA,CASSYGGASNQPQHF,TGTGCCAGCAGTTACGGGGGGGCTAGCAATCAGCCCCAGCATTTT
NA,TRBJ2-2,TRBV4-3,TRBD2,CASSQDRGLAGGHTGELFF,TGCGCCAGCAGCCAAGACCGGGGACTAGCGGGAGGTCACACCGGGGAGCTGTTTTTT
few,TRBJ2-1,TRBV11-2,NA,CASSFTVTNEQFF,TGTGCCAGCAGCTTTACAGTGACCAATGAGCAGTTCTTC
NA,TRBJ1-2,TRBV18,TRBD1,CASSRDPGQGSYGYTF,TGTGCCAGCTCACGAGACCCGGGACAGGGATCCTATGGCTACACCTTC
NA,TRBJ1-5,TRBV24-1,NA,CATRGPGGNQPQHF,TGTGCCACCCGGGGGCCAGGGGGCAATCAGCCCCAGCATTTT
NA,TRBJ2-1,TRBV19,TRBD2,CASSRLAGYNEQFF,TGTGCCAGTAGTCGACTAGCGGGATACAATGAGCAGTTCTTC
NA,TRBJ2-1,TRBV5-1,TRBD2,CASLGLAGGPDEQFF,TGCGCCAGTCTGGGGCTAGCGGGAGGGCCAGATGAGCAGTTCTTC
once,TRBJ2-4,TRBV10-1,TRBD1,CASSKDRAGNIQYF,TGCGCCAGCAGTAAGGACAGGGCGGGAAACATTCAGTACTTC
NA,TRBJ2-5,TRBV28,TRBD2,CAICPGLAGNQETQYF,TGTGCCATTTGCCCCGGCCTAGCGGGGAATCAAGAGACCCAGTACTTC
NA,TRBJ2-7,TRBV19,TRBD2,CASSIEGRAYEQYF,TGTGCCAGTAGTATTGAAGGGAGGGCCTACGAGCAGTACTTC
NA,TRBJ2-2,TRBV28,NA,CASRRLVTGELFF,TGTGCCAGCAGGCGACTAGTCACCGGGGAGCTGTTTTTT
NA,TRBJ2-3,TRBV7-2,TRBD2,CASSLEIGRFDTQYF,TGTGCCAGCAGCTTAGAAATCGGGAGGTTTGATACGCAGTATTTT
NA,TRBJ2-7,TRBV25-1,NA,CASSEYREQYF,TGTGCCAGCAGTGAATACCGAGAGCAGTACTTC
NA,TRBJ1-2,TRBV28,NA,CASSFRLAGGLHGYTF,TGTGCCAGCAGTTTCCGTCTTGCGGGCGGCTTGCATGGCTACACCTTC